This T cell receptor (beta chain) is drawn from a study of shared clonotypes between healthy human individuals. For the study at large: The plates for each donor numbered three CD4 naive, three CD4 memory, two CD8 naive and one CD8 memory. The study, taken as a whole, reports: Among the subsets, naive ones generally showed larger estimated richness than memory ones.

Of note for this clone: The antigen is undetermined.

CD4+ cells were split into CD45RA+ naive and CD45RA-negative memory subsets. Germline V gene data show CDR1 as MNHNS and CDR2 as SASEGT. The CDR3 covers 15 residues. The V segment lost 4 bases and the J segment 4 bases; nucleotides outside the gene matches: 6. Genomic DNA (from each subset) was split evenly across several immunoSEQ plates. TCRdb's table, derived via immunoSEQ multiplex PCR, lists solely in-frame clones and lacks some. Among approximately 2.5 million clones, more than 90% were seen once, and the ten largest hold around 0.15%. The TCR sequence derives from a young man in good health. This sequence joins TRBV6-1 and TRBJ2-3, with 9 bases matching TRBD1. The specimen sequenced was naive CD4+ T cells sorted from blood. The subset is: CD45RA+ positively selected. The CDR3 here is CASSAGQGLADTQYF. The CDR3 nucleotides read TGTGCCAGCAGTGCTGGACAGGGGCTCGCAGATACGCAGTATTTT.